The TCR beta chain under discussion was sequenced for a study of OX40 agonist ivuxolimab in advanced cancers. Assay: immunoSEQ multiplex PCR; the TCRdb copy retains only in-frame clones and omits some. The sample has about 80,000 clones, about 83% seen once. The germline CDR1 and CDR2 sequences are SEHNR and FQNEAQ (reference sequence). V was trimmed by 2 bases and J by 0 bases, leaving 4 bases between them. The CDR3 has 13 amino acids. This TCR came from an adult with an advanced solid tumor such as melanoma, head and neck, liver or kidney cancer. The chain links TRBV7-9 to TRBJ1-1; D is undetermined. The sequencing used CD4+ or CD8+ T cells sorted from blood, collected in a trial of the OX40 agonist ivuxolimab. The CDR3: CASSLSMNTEAFF. The CDR3 nucleotides read TGTGCCAGCAGCTTATCCATGAACACTGAAGCTTTCTTT. Variable domain in full (rest from reference TRBV7-9 and TRBJ1-1): DTGVSQNPRHKITKRGQNVTFRCDPISEHNRLYWYRQTLGQGPEFLTYFQNEAQLEKSRLLSDRFSAERPKGSFSTLEIQRTEQGDSAMYLCASSLSMNTEAFFGQGTRLTVV.